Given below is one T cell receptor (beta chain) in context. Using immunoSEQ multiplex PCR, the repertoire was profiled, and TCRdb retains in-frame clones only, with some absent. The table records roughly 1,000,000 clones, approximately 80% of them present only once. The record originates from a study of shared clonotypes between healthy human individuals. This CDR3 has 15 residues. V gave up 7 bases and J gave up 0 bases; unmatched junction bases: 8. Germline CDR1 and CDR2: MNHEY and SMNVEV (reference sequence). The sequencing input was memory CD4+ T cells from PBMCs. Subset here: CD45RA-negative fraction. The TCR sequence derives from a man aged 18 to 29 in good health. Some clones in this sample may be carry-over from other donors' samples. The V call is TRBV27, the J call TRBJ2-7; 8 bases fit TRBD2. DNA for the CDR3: TGTGCCAGCACCGGACAGCGGGAGAGCTCCTACGAGCAGTACTTC. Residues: CASTGQRESSYEQYF.